Shown below are 11 T cell receptor beta chains from a single sample sequenced in a study of cytomegalovirus exposure and HLA in healthy donors. Use of 60 Vbeta and 13 Jbeta primers characterized the PCR. Method: immunoSEQ multiplex PCR; TCRdb's copy keeps in-frame clones and lacks some. The profile covers 85,000 to 90,000 clones, with about 75% appearing a single time and around 10% taken by the ten largest. The material sequenced was PBMCs. All receptors come from a man aged 25 to 45 in good health and CMV-seropositive.

The sample holds one count of this clone. DNA for the CDR3: TGTGCCACCCCCCCGCGGCACTCTGGAAACACCATATATTTT. It yields the protein CATPPRHSGNTIYF. The V and J genes are TRBV7-9 and TRBJ1-3; the D is unclear. CDR1 is SEHNR and CDR2 is FQNEAQ in the germline V gene (reference sequence). Trimming left V 10 bases short and J 0 bases short, with 13 bases between. The length of the CDR3 is 14 residues. The whole variable domain, filled in from reference TRBV7-9 and TRBJ1-3, reads DTGVSQNPRHKITKRGQNVTFRCDPISEHNRLYWYRQTLGQGPEFLTYFQNEAQLEKSRLLSDRFSAERPKGSFSTLEIQRTEQGDSAMYLCATPPRHSGNTIYFGEGSWLTVV.

The CDR3 protein is CASSTRQGARAEAFF. The CDR3 region has the DNA TGTGCCAGTAGTACAAGACAGGGGGCGCGGGCTGAAGCTTTCTTT. J is TRBJ1-1 and V is TRBV19; 10 positions match TRBD1. The CDR3 contains 15 residues. CDR1 and CDR2 (germline): LNHDA, SQIVND (reference sequence). V was clipped by 4 bases and J by 6 bases; unmatched bases: 8. Full variable domain (outside the CDR3, taken from reference TRBV19 and TRBJ1-1): DGGITQSPKYLFRKEGQNVTLSCEQNLNHDAMYWYRQDPGQGLRLIYYSQIVNDFQKGDIAEGYSVSREKKESFPLTVTSAQKNPTAFYLCASSTRQGARAEAFFGQGTRLTVV.

This rearrangement joins TRBV4-1 to TRBJ2-3; TRBD2 agrees at 12 bases. This CDR3 spans 16 amino acids. Trimming at V came to 3 bases and at J to 1 base, leaving 2 bases not matched to a gene. The germline CDR1 and CDR2 sequences are MGHRA and YSYEKL. CDR3 bases: TGCGCCAGCAGCCACACTAGCGGGGGGCGCACAGATACGCAGTATTTT. Residues: CASSHTSGGRTDTQYF.

The chain links TRBV28 to TRBJ2-7, with TRBD1 identical over 8 bases. V gave up 8 bases and J gave up 6 bases; unmatched junction bases: 12. The CDR3 has 14 amino acids. Germline CDR1 reads MDHEN; CDR2 reads SYDVKM. The CDR3 DNA follows: TGTGCCAGCGGCGGACCGAGACAGGGGAGCGAGCAGTACTTC. Protein: CASGGPRQGSEQYF.

This sequence joins TRBV2 and TRBJ2-7, with TRBD2 identical over 7 bases. CDR1 and CDR2 (germline): SNHLY, FYNNEI. The junction had 11 bases not matched to a gene; V was cut back by 11 bases and J by 4 bases. The CDR3 is 13 residues long. In DNA form, the CDR3 reads TGTGCCGGTATCCGGGACTACGCGTACGAGCAGTACTTC. This translates into CAGIRDYAYEQYF.

The chain joins TRBV5-4 to TRBJ1-3, with D possibly matching TRBD1 (5 bases). Germline assignment: CDR1 SGHNT and CDR2 YYREEE (reference sequence). The CDR3 covers 16 residues. V was trimmed by 0 bases and J by 4 bases, leaving 14 bases between them. Written as DNA, the CDR3 is TGTGCCAGCAGCTTGGCCTGGGGGGGTAGGGGAAACACCATATATTTT. This translates into CASSLAWGGRGNTIYF. Full variable domain (outside the CDR3, taken from reference TRBV5-4 and TRBJ1-3): ETGVTQSPTHLIKTRGQQVTLRCSSQSGHNTVSWYQQALGQGPQFIFQYYREEENGRGNFPPRFSGLQFPNYSSELNVNALELDDSALYLCASSLAWGGRGNTIYFGEGSWLTVV.

This clone was counted ten times or more. The chain has TRBV7-3 and TRBJ2-3; TRBD2 matches 7 bases. The germline V gene has CDR1 SGHTA and CDR2 FQGTGA. The CDR3 sequence is 15 residues long. With 2 bases clipped from V and 4 bases from J, the junction kept 6 bases outside the gene matches. The CDR3 DNA sequence: TGTGCCAGCAGCTTACCTAGCGGTGGGGCAGATACGCAGTATTTT. Translation: CASSLPSGGADTQYF.

The V gene is TRBV13, the J gene TRBJ2-1; D not certain. Germline V CDR1 and CDR2: PRHDT, FYEKMQ (reference sequence). CDR3 length: 17 residues. V dropped 5 bases and J dropped 0 bases, with 17 bases sitting between them. The CDR3 protein is CASSKRPVASSYNEQFF. DNA of the CDR3: TGTGCCAGCAGCAAAAGACCCGTCGCTAGCTCCTACAATGAGCAGTTCTTC.

The chain combines TRBV6-5 with TRBJ1-6, with TRBD1 matching 10 bases. The CDR3 sequence is 15 residues long. The germline CDR1 and CDR2 sequences are MNHEY and SVGAGI. The V segment lost 4 bases and the J segment 6 bases; nucleotides outside the gene matches: 3. The CDR3 here is CASSFWTGGNSPLHF. The CDR3 DNA reads as TGTGCCAGCAGTTTCTGGACAGGGGGTAATTCACCCCTCCACTTT.

V is TRBV5-1 and J is TRBJ1-1; D call uncertain. The CDR3 consists of 15 residues. The V end lost 0 bases, the J end lost 2 bases, and 11 bases lay between the germline ends. Germline-derived CDR1 and CDR2 are SGHRS and YFSETQ. CDR3 nucleotide sequence: TGCGCCAGCAGCTTGGATGGCAATCGAAACACTGAAGCTTTCTTT. Translation gives CASSLDGNRNTEAFF.

This chain joins TRBV7-8 and TRBJ1-2, with TRBD1 matching 9 bases. Germline loops: CDR1 SGHVS, CDR2 FQNEAQ. V shed 4 bases and J 8 bases; nucleotides not matched to a gene: 8. This CDR3 region has 14 residues. This CDR3 is CASSSRDRVVGYTF. The CDR3 region has the DNA TGTGCCAGCAGCTCAAGGGACAGGGTTGTCGGCTACACCTTC.